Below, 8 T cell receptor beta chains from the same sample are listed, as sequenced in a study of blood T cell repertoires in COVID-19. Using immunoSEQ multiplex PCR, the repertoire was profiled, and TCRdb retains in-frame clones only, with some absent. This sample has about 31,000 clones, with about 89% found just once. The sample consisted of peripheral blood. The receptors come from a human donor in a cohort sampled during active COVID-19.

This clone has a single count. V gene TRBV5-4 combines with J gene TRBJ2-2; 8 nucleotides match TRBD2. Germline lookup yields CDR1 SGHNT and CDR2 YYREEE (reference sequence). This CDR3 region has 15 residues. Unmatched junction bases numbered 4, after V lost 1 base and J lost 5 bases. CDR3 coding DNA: TGTGCCAGCAGCTTGAGTAGCGGGGAGACCGGGGAGCTGTTTTTT. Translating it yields CASSLSSGETGELFF. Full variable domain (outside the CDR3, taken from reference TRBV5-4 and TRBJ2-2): ETGVTQSPTHLIKTRGQQVTLRCSSQSGHNTVSWYQQALGQGPQFIFQYYREEENGRGNFPPRFSGLQFPNYSSELNVNALELDDSALYLCASSLSSGETGELFFGEGSRLTVL.

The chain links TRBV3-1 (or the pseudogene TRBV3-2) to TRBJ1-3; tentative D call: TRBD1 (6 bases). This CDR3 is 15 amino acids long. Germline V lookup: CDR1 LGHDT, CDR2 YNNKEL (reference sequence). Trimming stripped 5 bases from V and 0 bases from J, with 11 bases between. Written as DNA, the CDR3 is TGTGCCAGCAGCGTACAGGGATACTCTGGAAACACCATATATTTT. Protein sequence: CASSVQGYSGNTIYF.

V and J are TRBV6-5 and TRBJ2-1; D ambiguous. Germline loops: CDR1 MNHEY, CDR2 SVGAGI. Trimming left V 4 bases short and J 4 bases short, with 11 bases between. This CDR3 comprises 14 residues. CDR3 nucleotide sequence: TGTGCCAGCAGTTCTACCTCACGATACAATGAGCAGTTCTTC. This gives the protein CASSSTSRYNEQFF.

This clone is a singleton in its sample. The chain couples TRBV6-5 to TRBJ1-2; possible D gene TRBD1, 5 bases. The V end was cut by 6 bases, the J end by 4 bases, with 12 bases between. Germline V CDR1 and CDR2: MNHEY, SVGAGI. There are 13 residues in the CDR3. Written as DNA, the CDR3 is TGTGCCAGCAGGCGGGACGGATTCTATGGCTACACCTTC. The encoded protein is CASRRDGFYGYTF.

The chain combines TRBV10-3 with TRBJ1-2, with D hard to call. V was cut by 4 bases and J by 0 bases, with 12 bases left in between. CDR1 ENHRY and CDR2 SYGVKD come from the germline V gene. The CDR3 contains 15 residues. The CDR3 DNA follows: TGTGCCATCAGTGTATATATGGGAGCTAACTATGGCTACACCTTC. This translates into CAISVYMGANYGYTF.

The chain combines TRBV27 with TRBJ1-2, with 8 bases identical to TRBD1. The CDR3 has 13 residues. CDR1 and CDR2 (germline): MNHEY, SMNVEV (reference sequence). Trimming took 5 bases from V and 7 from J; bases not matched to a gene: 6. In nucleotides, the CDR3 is TGTGCCAGCAGTGGGCAGGGGGCAGGTGGCTACACCTTC. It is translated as CASSGQGAGGYTF.

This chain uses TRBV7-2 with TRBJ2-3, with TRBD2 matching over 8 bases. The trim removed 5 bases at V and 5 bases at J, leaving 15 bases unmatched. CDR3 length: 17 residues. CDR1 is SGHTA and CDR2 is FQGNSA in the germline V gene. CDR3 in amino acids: CASSPHGGGGRLDTQYF. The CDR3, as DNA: TGTGCCAGCAGCCCACATGGGGGTGGCGGGAGGTTAGATACGCAGTATTTT. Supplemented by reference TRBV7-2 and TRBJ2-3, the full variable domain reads GAGVSQSPSNKVTEKGKDVELRCDPISGHTALYWYRQSLGQGLEFLIYFQGNSAPDKSGLPSDRFSAERTGGSVSTLTIQRTQQEDSAVYLCASSPHGGGGRLDTQYFGPGTRLTVL.

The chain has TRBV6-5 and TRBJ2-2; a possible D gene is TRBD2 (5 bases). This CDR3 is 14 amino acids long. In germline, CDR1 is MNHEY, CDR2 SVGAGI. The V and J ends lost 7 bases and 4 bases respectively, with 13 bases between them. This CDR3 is CASTGGPGTGELFF. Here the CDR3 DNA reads TGTGCCAGCACAGGAGGACCGGGCACCGGGGAGCTGTTTTTT.